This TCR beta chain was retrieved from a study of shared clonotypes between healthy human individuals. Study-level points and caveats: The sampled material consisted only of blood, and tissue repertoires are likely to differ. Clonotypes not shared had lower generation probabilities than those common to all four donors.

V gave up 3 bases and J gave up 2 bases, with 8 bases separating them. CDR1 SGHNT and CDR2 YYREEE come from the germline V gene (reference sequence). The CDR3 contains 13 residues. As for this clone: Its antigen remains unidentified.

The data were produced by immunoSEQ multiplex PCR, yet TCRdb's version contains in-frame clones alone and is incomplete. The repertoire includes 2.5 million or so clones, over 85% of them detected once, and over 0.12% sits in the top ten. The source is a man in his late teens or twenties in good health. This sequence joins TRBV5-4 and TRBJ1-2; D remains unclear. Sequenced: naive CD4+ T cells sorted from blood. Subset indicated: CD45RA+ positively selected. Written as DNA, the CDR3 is TGTGCCAGCAGCTCGGAGCAGAACTATGGCTACACCTTC. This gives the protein CASSSEQNYGYTF.